These 22 T cell receptor beta chains originate from one sample sequenced in a study of beta chain features in type 1 diabetes (dated by TCRdb to between 2018 and 2020). Library preparation used the immunoSEQ multiplex PCR assay. The entire amount of isolated RNA was reverse transcribed using the High Capacity cDNA Reverse Transcription Kit, so the sequenced TCRB transcripts were expressed ones. TCRdb mirrors the immuneACCESS table, restricted to in-frame sequences. Some clones are absent from its copies; in checked studies, under half trace to an unresolved V gene, and the reason for the others is unknown. The sample table holds under 850,000 clones, of which around an eighth were seen once. The ten biggest clones cover 0.022% of the sample. These receptors' antigens are unknown. The paper as a whole reports these results and caveats: In all four CD4+ subsets, TCRB CDR3 length was moderately but significantly shorter in type 1 diabetes patients.

Sequenced input: naive CD4+ T cells from blood. This specimen's cell subset or site label, per the study, means: true naive CD4+ T cells. These receptors all stem from a man younger than 35 with type 1 diabetes.

The chain carries TRBV4-1 and TRBJ2-5, with 7 bases identical to TRBD2. This CDR3 is 17 amino acids long. V shed 0 bases and J 7 bases; nucleotides not matched to a gene: 14. Germline CDR1 and CDR2: MGHRA and YSYEKL. This chain's CDR3 is CASSQDTPAGLLRTQYF. The CDR3 nucleotides read TGCGCCAGCAGCCAAGATACCCCAGCGGGGCTACTAAGGACCCAGTACTTC.

V gene TRBV29-1 combines with J gene TRBJ1-2, with D possibly being TRBD1 (6 bases). Trimming removed 7 bases at V and 4 bases at J, with 22 bases between. The CDR3 totals 15 residues. Germline V gives CDR1 SQVTM, CDR2 ANQGSEA. The CDR3 nucleotides are TGCAGCGCCGCCAGCAGAACAGGGTCGGGCTATGGCTACACCTTC. Residues: CSAASRTGSGYGYTF.

This clone was found a few times. The CDR3 loop reads CASSFSDRANEQFF. Written as DNA, the CDR3 is TGTGCCAGCAGTTTTTCTGACAGGGCCAATGAGCAGTTCTTC. The chain combines TRBV28 with TRBJ2-1; TRBD1 agrees at 7 bases. This CDR3 spans 14 amino acids. V lost 3 bases, J lost 6 bases, and 5 bases stayed unmatched. The germline V gene has CDR1 MDHEN and CDR2 SYDVKM.

The rearrangement links TRBV5-1 to TRBJ1-2; 8 bases map to TRBD1. The CDR3 covers 16 residues. The ends lost 0 bases at V and 0 bases at J; junction bases unmatched: 4. Germline V gives CDR1 SGHRS, CDR2 YFSETQ. DNA of the CDR3: TGCGCCAGCAGCTTGGCGGGACAGGAGGCTAACTATGGCTACACCTTC. The encoded protein is CASSLAGQEANYGYTF.

This sequence joins TRBV5-1 and TRBJ2-3; D perhaps matches TRBD2 (6 bases). Trimming removed 0 bases at V and 1 base at J, with 12 bases between. Germline CDR1 reads SGHRS; CDR2 reads YFSETQ. This CDR3 spans 16 amino acids. CDR3 bases: TGCGCCAGCAGCTTGGTGGAGGGTAGGGGCACAGATACGCAGTATTTT. It is translated as CASSLVEGRGTDTQYF.

This clone occurred a few times. The chain joins TRBV5-6 to TRBJ1-1; tentatively, D is TRBD1 (5 bases). The CDR3 is 14 amino acids. Germline lookup yields CDR1 SGHDT and CDR2 YYEEEE. Trimming stripped 2 bases from V and 1 base from J, with 9 bases between. The CDR3 spells CASSFTGTNTEAFF. The DNA for the CDR3 is TGTGCCAGCAGCTTCACAGGTACGAACACTGAAGCTTTCTTT.

V gene TRBV6-1 combines with J gene TRBJ2-5, with 9 bases fitting TRBD2. The V gene end was trimmed by 7 bases and the J gene end by 1 base; junction bases not matched to a gene: 7. The CDR3 is made up of 15 amino acids. Germline lookup yields CDR1 MNHNS and CDR2 SASEGT. This CDR3 is CASTRRGGFQETQYF. Written as DNA, the CDR3 is TGTGCCAGCACCAGGCGGGGGGGATTCCAAGAGACCCAGTACTTC.

A few counts support this clone. The genes are TRBV6-5 and TRBJ2-2; no clear D. Trimming took 0 bases from V and 5 from J, leaving 7 bases between them. The CDR3 has 14 amino acids. Germline CDR1 and CDR2: MNHEY and SVGAGI. The CDR3 loop reads CASSYSQWTGELFF. In DNA form, the CDR3 reads TGTGCCAGCAGTTACTCCCAGTGGACCGGGGAGCTGTTTTTT.

J is TRBJ1-5 and V is TRBV7-2; D not resolved. The CDR3 loop spans 15 amino acids. Per the germline V gene, CDR1 is SGHTA and CDR2 is FQGNSA. Trimming pared 3 bases from V and 2 bases from J, leaving 11 bases between. The CDR3 DNA reads TGTGCCAGCAGCTTCTACCCGGGAGGCAATCAGCCCCAGCATTTT. Residues: CASSFYPGGNQPQHF. Combining the CDR3 with reference TRBV7-2 and TRBJ1-5 gives the whole variable domain GAGVSQSPSNKVTEKGKDVELRCDPISGHTALYWYRQSLGQGLEFLIYFQGNSAPDKSGLPSDRFSAERTGGSVSTLTIQRTQQEDSAVYLCASSFYPGGNQPQHFGDGTRLSIL.

In its sample, this clone was seen a few times. This chain links TRBV7-9 with TRBJ2-5, with 8 bases fitting TRBD2. The CDR3 sequence is 17 residues long. CDR1 and CDR2 from the germline V gene are SEHNR and FQNEAQ (reference sequence). Trimming at V came to 5 bases and at J to 2 bases, leaving 13 bases not matched to a gene. This CDR3 is CASSPPIGLAPQETQYF. Here the CDR3 DNA reads TGTGCCAGCAGCCCCCCGATCGGACTAGCACCACAAGAGACCCAGTACTTC.

This clone occurred a few times. The rearrangement joins TRBV7-9 to TRBJ1-1, with a weak D call TRBD1 (5 bases). V lost 0 bases and J lost 2, with 10 bases in between. The CDR3 spans 15 residues. The germline gives CDR1 SEHNR, CDR2 FQNEAQ (reference sequence). The CDR3, as DNA: TGTGCCAGCAGCTTAGCCTCCGGGGGAAACACTGAAGCTTTCTTT. Protein product: CASSLASGGNTEAFF.

This chain links TRBV30 with TRBJ2-2; perhaps D is TRBD1 or TRBD2 (5 bases each). In germline, CDR1 is GTSNPN, CDR2 SVGIG (reference sequence). Deletions cut 1 base from V and 5 bases from J, with 14 bases between. This CDR3 spans 15 amino acids. CDR3 DNA sequence: TGTGCCTGGAGTGCGGGGCAGGGTCTGACCGGGGAGCTGTTTTTT. It translates to CAWSAGQGLTGELFF.

V and J are TRBV30 and TRBJ2-5, with D possibly being TRBD2 (6 bases). CDR1 is GTSNPN, CDR2 SVGIG, per germline (reference sequence). The CDR3 has 13 amino acids. Trimming removed 2 bases from V and 5 bases from J, with 12 bases in between. CDR3 protein: CAWSLSGGETQYF. In DNA, the CDR3 is TGTGCCTGGAGTCTGAGCGGAGGGGAGACCCAGTACTTC.

This clone was counted only a few times. CDR3 amino acids: CSSSGDTDTQYF. The DNA of the CDR3 is TGCAGTTCGAGCGGGGACACAGATACGCAGTATTTT. J is TRBJ2-3 and V is TRBV29-1; 7 positions match TRBD2. This CDR3 is 12 amino acids long. In germline, CDR1 is SQVTM, CDR2 ANQGSEA.

This clone was picked up a small number of times. The chain carries TRBV7-2 and TRBJ2-3; D is possibly TRBD2 (6 bases). The CDR3 totals 13 residues. Germline CDR1 reads SGHTA; CDR2 reads FQGNSA. The V and J ends lost 8 bases and 2 bases respectively, with 11 bases between them. The CDR3 coding sequence is TGTGCCAGCGGCCGGGACTTCACAGATACGCAGTATTTT. It translates to CASGRDFTDTQYF.

The chain uses TRBV5-1 and TRBJ2-4, with 7 bases lining up with TRBD2. This CDR3 is 14 amino acids long. The trim removed 0 bases at V and 12 bases at J, leaving 9 bases unmatched. Germline V gene lookup returns CDR1 SGHRS and CDR2 YFSETQ. The CDR3 sequence is CASSLAPGRENQYF. In DNA form, the CDR3 reads TGCGCCAGCAGCTTGGCCCCAGGGAGGGAGAATCAGTACTTC.

This clone has more than one count but fewer than ten. The gene calls are TRBV29-1 and TRBJ1-3; the D is unclear. Germline V gene lookup returns CDR1 SQVTM and CDR2 ANQGSEA. V lost 6 bases and J 0 bases, leaving 6 bases between the germline ends. The CDR3 consists of 12 residues. CDR3 region: CSVQRSGNTIYF. The CDR3 bases are TGCAGCGTACAGCGCTCTGGAAACACCATATATTTT.

This clone was counted between two and nine times. The genes are TRBV10-3 and TRBJ1-1, with D possibly TRBD1 on 6 matching bases. Germline V lookup: CDR1 ENHRY, CDR2 SYGVKD. Trimming removed 5 bases from V and 1 base from J, with 14 bases in between. The length of the CDR3 is 15 residues. CDR3: CAISFTGLGNTEAFF. Written as DNA, the CDR3 is TGTGCCATCAGTTTTACAGGGCTCGGGAACACTGAAGCTTTCTTT.

This clone has a handful of counts. This chain's CDR3 is CASIPPWGESSYGYTF. CDR3 nucleotides: TGTGCCAGCATCCCACCTTGGGGGGAATCCTCCTATGGCTACACCTTC. The gene calls are TRBV7-9 and TRBJ1-2; a weak D match, TRBD1 (5 bases). Trimming left V 7 bases short and J 4 bases short, with 22 bases between. Germline CDR1 reads SEHNR; CDR2 reads FQNEAQ (reference sequence). This CDR3 comprises 16 residues.

This clone was seen more than once but under ten times. This sequence joins TRBV28 and TRBJ1-1; no clear D. The length of the CDR3 is 13 residues. V shed 2 bases and J shed 4 bases, with 8 bases lying between them. Germline-derived CDR1 and CDR2 are MDHEN and SYDVKM. CDR3 coding DNA: TGTGCCAGCAGTTTACCGGGGATCACTGAAGCTTTCTTT. The encoded protein is CASSLPGITEAFF.

The chain uses TRBV6-5 and TRBJ1-1, with D tentatively TRBD1 (5 bases). Germline CDR1 reads MNHEY; CDR2 reads SVGAGI. The CDR3 spans 14 residues. Trimming took off 6 bases at V and 3 bases at J, with 14 bases between the two ends. As DNA, the CDR3 is TGTGCCAGCAGCTTGGGGCAGGTTTACACTGAAGCTTTCTTT. Protein sequence: CASSLGQVYTEAFF.

CDR3 protein: CASSFKYLAGELFF. The CDR3 DNA is TGTGCCAGCAGTTTTAAGTATTTGGCCGGGGAGCTGTTTTTT. V is TRBV28 and J is TRBJ2-2; unclear D gene. There are 14 residues in the CDR3. V lost 3 bases to trimming and J lost 6 bases, with 11 bases between them. CDR1 MDHEN and CDR2 SYDVKM come from the germline V gene.